The 23 T cell receptor beta chains listed next were all sequenced from one sample in a study of tumor-infiltrating lymphocytes in primary liver carcinoma. A constant-region primer primed TCR beta cDNA synthesis from roughly 500 ng of total RNA. It was through three nested multiplex PCR rounds of slightly modified ARM-PCR that TCR beta libraries arose. Primers for the first two PCR rounds were TRBV1-TRBV30 forward primers and a C-beta reverse primer (approximately 9 cycles per round). MiXCR, applied by TCRdb to the multiplex PCR reads, yields one record per CDR3 protein. This sample has approximately 190,000 distinct CDR3 sequences, with approximately 80% found just once. The tissue used was unsorted bulk material of about 20-33 mg. RNA and DNA were co-extracted from it with the AllPrep DNA/RNA mini kit. Sequencing was carried out using tumor tissue from primary liver carcinoma. The receptors were sampled from a man aged 35-49 years with primary liver carcinoma and hepatitis B virus infection.

This clonotype has just one count. This may be a read error: a much more frequent sequence differs by one nucleotide. The chain uses TRBV9 and TRBJ2-7; 7 bases fit TRBD1. The germline V gene encodes CDR1 SGDLS and CDR2 YYNGEE. The CDR3 runs 15 residues. CDR3 sequence: CASSPRQGWAYEHYF. DNA of the CDR3: TGTGCCAGCAGCCCTCGACAGGGTTGGGCCTACGAGCATTACTTC.

With respect to this clonotype: Without the conserved terminal phenylalanine or tryptophan, this CDR3 likely stems from a read error. The chain links TRBV29-1 to TRBJ2-7; either TRBD1 or TRBD2 may supply D (5 bases each). The CDR3 loop spans 16 amino acids. Looked up from germline, CDR1 is SQVTM and CDR2 is ANQGSEA. The V gene lost 7 bases and the J gene lost 2 bases, with 24 bases spanning the gap. The CDR3 region is CSAMTSGTVIPYEQYS. DNA of the CDR3: TGCAGCGCCATGACATCTGGGACCGTCATTCCCTACGAGCAGTACTCC.

On this clonotype: No conserved phenylalanine or tryptophan is present at the end of the CDR3, so a read error is the likely explanation. The gene calls are TRBV7-9 and TRBJ1-5; D possibly corresponds to TRBD1 (5 bases). In germline, CDR1 is SEHNR, CDR2 FQNEAQ (reference sequence). This CDR3 contains 13 residues. V lost 1 base to trimming and J lost 9 bases, with 10 bases between them. This chain's CDR3 is CASSLDSQGPQHL. CDR3 DNA: TGTGCCAGCAGCTTAGACAGCCAGGGGCCCCAGCATCTT.

Notes on this clonotype: One end of the junction fails to match germline, which may point to a read error. V and J are TRBV28 and TRBJ1-4; a weak D match, TRBD1 (5 bases). This CDR3 is built from 14 residues. CDR1 is MDHEN, CDR2 SYDVKM, per germline. The CDR3 here is CTSSSGSSNEKLFF. CDR3 in DNA: TGTACCAGCAGTTCAGGGTCAAGTAATGAAAAACTGTTTTTT.

The table lists this clonotype with a count of one. Sequence at one end of the junction differs from germline and may be a read error. The CDR3 DNA follows: TGCAGCGTTACAGGGGGCCTCCTCCTGGACACTGGAGCTTTCTTT. This codes for CSVTGGLLLDTGAFF. The chain uses TRBV29-1 and TRBJ1-1, with 9 bases that match TRBD1. Germline values: CDR1 SQVTM, CDR2 ANQGSEA. The CDR3 extends over 15 amino acids.

In the case of this clonotype: The junction and the germline gene differ at one end; a read error may be behind it. This chain uses TRBV4-1 with TRBJ1-3; no firm D call. CDR3 length: 17 amino acids. From germline, CDR1 is MGHRA and CDR2 YSYEKL. The CDR3 here is CASNQDSHTHSGNTIYF. Written as DNA, the CDR3 is TGCGCCAGCAACCAAGATTCCCATACTCACTCTGGAAACACCATATATTTT.

As to this clonotype: Germline is not matched at one junction end, which may reflect a read error. The chain carries TRBV10-3 and TRBJ1-5; D gene ambiguous. The CDR3 sequence is 13 residues long. Germline CDR1 reads ENHRY; CDR2 reads SYGVKD. The CDR3 coding sequence is TGTGCAATCAATGATTCAGAGAATCAGCCCCAGCATTTT. Amino acids: CAINDSENQPQHF.

In regard to this clonotype: At one end the junction does not follow the germline gene, possibly because of a read error. This chain uses TRBV11-2 with TRBJ1-6; the D gene is possibly TRBD1 (5 bases). Per the germline V gene, CDR1 is SGHAT and CDR2 is FQNNGV. The CDR3 runs 16 residues. The CDR3 here is CVSSLGDDGFNSSLHF. Here the CDR3 DNA reads TGTGTCAGCAGCTTAGGGGACGACGGTTTTAATTCATCCCTCCACTTT.

The chain joins TRBV6-1 to TRBJ1-2; D uncertain. The CDR3 length is 14 residues. CDR1 is MNHNS and CDR2 is SASEGT in the germline V gene. Trimming took off 11 bases at V and 4 bases at J, with 20 bases between the two ends. The CDR3 bases are TGTGCCGGTACTTCTGGGATAGGGTTCTATGGCTACACCTTC. Amino acids: CAGTSGIGFYGYTF.

This chain connects TRBV5-4 to TRBJ2-1; the D gene could be TRBD1 or TRBD2 (5 bases each). V dropped 5 bases and J dropped 10 bases, with 16 bases sitting between them. The CDR3 loop spans 13 amino acids. Germline V gene data show CDR1 as SGHNT and CDR2 as YYREEE (reference sequence). Here the CDR3 DNA reads TGTGCCAGCAGTCGAAGTGGGGGAGTCGAGCAGTTCTTC. This translates into CASSRSGGVEQFF.

As for this clonotype: As the CDR3 is not closed by the conserved phenylalanine or tryptophan, this likely results from a read error. J is TRBJ2-5 and V is TRBV11-2, with D possibly matching TRBD2 (5 bases). From germline, CDR1 is SGHAT and CDR2 FQNNGV. This CDR3 has 15 residues. The CDR3 protein is CASNLTPHDGDTQYL. CDR3 sequence (DNA): TGTGCCAGCAACTTAACCCCCCATGACGGGGATACCCAGTACCTC.

This clonotype was seen just once. A much larger clone lies a single base off, so this may be a read error. The gene calls are TRBV5-1 and TRBJ2-1; tentative D call: TRBD1 (6 bases). Between the trimmed V and J ends, which lost 3 bases and 5 bases, there was a span of 15 bases. The CDR3 runs 15 residues. CDR1 is SGHRS and CDR2 is YFSETQ in the germline V gene. For the CDR3, the DNA is TGCGCCAGCAGCTCCGGGACAACCGTACACAATGAGCAGTTCTTC. Its protein is CASSSGTTVHNEQFF.

In this sample, this clonotype turned up once. Its ends do not fully match the called genes, so a read error is possible. The chain carries TRBV10-3 and TRBJ1-5; 8 positions agree with TRBD1. The CDR3 sequence is 15 residues long. Germline CDR1 is ENHRY and CDR2 is SYGVKD. The CDR3 DNA reads TGTGCCATCCTAAGTTCAGGGGGCGGAGATCAGCCCCGGCATTTC. Amino acid sequence: CAILSSGGGDQPRHF.

Regarding this clonotype: Because it lacks the conserved phenylalanine or tryptophan at the end, this CDR3 is likely a read error. The gene calls are TRBV4-3 and TRBJ2-7; D remains ambiguous. The CDR3 is 14 amino acids. Per the germline V gene, CDR1 is LGHNA and CDR2 is YSLEER. The CDR3 bases are TGCACCAGCAGCCACCTGGGCGGAGCAGGCGAGCAGTACTAC. Its translation: CTSSHLGGAGEQYY.

Concerning this clonotype itself: The junction departs from germline at one end; a sequencing error may be responsible. J is TRBJ2-3 and V is TRBV10-3; no reliable D call. The CDR3 has 14 residues. Germline CDR1 is ENHRY and CDR2 is SYGVKD. The CDR3 DNA sequence: TGTGCCATCTGTGTAACGACCTACACAGATACACAGTATTTT. Translating it yields CAICVTTYTDTQYF.

A word on this clonotype: The CDR3 ends on some other residue instead of the conserved phenylalanine or tryptophan, so this is likely a read error. Because the CDR3's place on the DNA is in doubt, the DNA is left out and the CDR3 is given as listed by TCRdb. V and J are TRBV11-1 and TRBJ2-4; whether TRBD2, the table's D call, matches the DNA was not checked. The germline gives CDR1 SGHAT, CDR2 FQDESV (reference sequence). The CDR3 is 17 residues long, counting both termini. The CDR3: CASRFPRTSGTKNIQYI.

Notes on this clonotype: A read error may account for a junction end that differs from germline. V and J are TRBV12-3 or TRBV12-4 and TRBJ2-3; 8 bases are a match to TRBD2. This CDR3 has 16 amino acids. CDR3 nucleotides: TGTGCCAGCAGTTTAGATTCCAGCGGGAGCACAGTTACGCGGTATTTT. Translating it yields CASSLDSSGSTVTRYF.

Notes on this clonotype: The CDR3 carries no conserved terminal phenylalanine or tryptophan, so it likely arises from a read error. The limits of the CDR3 on the DNA are not certain, so only TCRdb's listed CDR3 is given. V is TRBV5-1 and J is TRBJ2-7; TRBD1 is taken as the D call from the table, unchecked against the DNA. Including both end residues, the CDR3 is 13 amino acids long. Germline CDR1 and CDR2: SGHRS and YFSETQ. This CDR3 reads CASSAGTGRKQCS.

In regard to this clonotype: Relative to the germline gene, one junction end is altered; a read error may explain this. The rearrangement links TRBV6-5 to TRBJ2-2; 9 positions agree with TRBD2. CDR3 length: 16 residues. CDR1 is MNHEY and CDR2 is SVGAGI in the germline V gene. CDR3 region: CTSSYSGGRADGELFF. The DNA of the CDR3 is TGTACCAGCAGTTACTCGGGCGGGAGGGCCGACGGGGAGCTGTTTTTT.

This clonotype was recorded at least ten times. This chain joins TRBV30 and TRBJ2-7; 7 bases match TRBD1. With 4 bases clipped from V and 4 bases from J, the junction kept 7 bases outside the gene matches. The CDR3 is made up of 13 amino acids. CDR1 is GTSNPN and CDR2 is SVGIG in the germline V gene (reference sequence). CDR3 in amino acids: CAWTGTDEYEQYF. The CDR3 region has the DNA TGTGCCTGGACCGGGACAGACGAATACGAGCAGTACTTC. Looking up the rest from reference TRBV30 and TRBJ2-7 gives the full variable domain: SQTIHQWPATLVQPVGSPLSLECTVEGTSNPNLYWYRQAAGRGLQLLFYSVGIGQISSEVPQNLSASRPQDRQFILSSKKLLLSDSGFYLCAWTGTDEYEQYFGPGTRLTVT.

This clonotype was picked up many times. The chain uses TRBV6-5 and TRBJ1-3; D is unresolved. CDR1 is MNHEY and CDR2 is SVGAGI in the germline V gene. Trimming pared 4 bases from V and 6 bases from J, leaving 10 bases between. The CDR3 loop spans 13 amino acids. CDR3 DNA sequence: TGTGCCAGCAGTTCAAAGGGTAAAAACACCATATATTTT. It specifies CASSSKGKNTIYF.

On this clonotype: At one boundary the junction diverges from the germline segment, which might be a read error. The J gene is TRBJ1-5, the V gene TRBV6-1; the D is unclear. Germline V CDR1 and CDR2: MNHNS, SASEGT. The CDR3 sequence is 13 residues long. The DNA of the CDR3 is TGTGCCAGCAGTGTACTCCAAGGTGAGCCCCTGCATTTT. Its translation: CASSVLQGEPLHF.

About this clonotype: One end of the junction is discordant with germline, which a read error may explain. The V call is TRBV5-4, the J call TRBJ2-3; tentatively, D is TRBD1 (5 bases). Germline V gene sequence: CDR1 SGHNT, CDR2 YYREEE (reference sequence). The CDR3 is made up of 16 amino acids. The CDR3 region is CAISLEGSRVTYTQYF. The CDR3 DNA follows: TGTGCCATCAGCTTGGAAGGTAGCAGGGTCACATATACGCAGTATTTT.